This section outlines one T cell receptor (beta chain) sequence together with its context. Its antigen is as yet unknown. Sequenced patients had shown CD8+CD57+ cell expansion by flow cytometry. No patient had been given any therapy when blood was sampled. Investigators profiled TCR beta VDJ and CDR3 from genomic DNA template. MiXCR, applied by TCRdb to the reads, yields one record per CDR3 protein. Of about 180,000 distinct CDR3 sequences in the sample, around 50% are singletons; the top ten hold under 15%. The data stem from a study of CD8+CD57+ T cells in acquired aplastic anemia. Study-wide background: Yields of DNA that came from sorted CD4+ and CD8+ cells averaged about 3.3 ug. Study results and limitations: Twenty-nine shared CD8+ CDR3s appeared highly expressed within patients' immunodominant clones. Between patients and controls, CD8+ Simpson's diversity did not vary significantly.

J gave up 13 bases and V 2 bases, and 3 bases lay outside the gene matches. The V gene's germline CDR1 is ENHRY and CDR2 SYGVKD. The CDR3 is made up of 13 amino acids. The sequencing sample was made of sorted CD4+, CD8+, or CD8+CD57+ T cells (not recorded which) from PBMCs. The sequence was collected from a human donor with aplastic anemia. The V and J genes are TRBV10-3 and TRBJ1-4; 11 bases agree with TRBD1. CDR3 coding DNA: TGTGCCATCAGTGAGGCGGGACAGGGGGGACTGTTTTTT. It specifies CAISEAGQGGLFF.